These 7 T cell receptor beta chains originate from one sample sequenced in a study of T cell responses to AZD1222 COVID-19 vaccine. The repertoire was sequenced with immunoSEQ multiplex PCR; TCRdb's copy has only in-frame clones and lacks some. The sample yields tens of thousands of clones, 75% to 90% seen once. The sample consisted of peripheral blood, taken 28 days after the second AZD1222 dose. The receptors stem from an adult who received the AZD1222 COVID-19 vaccine.

The rearrangement links TRBV6-2 or TRBV6-3 to TRBJ2-7; 9 bases fit TRBD1. Losses at the gene ends were 1 base for V and 6 bases for J; bases not matched to a gene: 10. The V gene's germline CDR1 is MNHEY and CDR2 SVGEGT. There are 16 residues in the CDR3. The CDR3 protein is CASSYYPGQGTGEQYF. CDR3 nucleotides: TGTGCCAGCAGTTACTACCCGGGACAGGGTACGGGCGAGCAGTACTTC.

This chain connects TRBV21-1 to TRBJ2-4; the table gives TRBD1 as D, unverified against the DNA. TRBV21-1 is annotated as a pseudogene. The CDR3 has 19 amino acids. The CDR3 is CASILNGYRGGRSKNIQYF. CDR3 bases: TGTGCCAGCATCCTAAATGGTTACAGGGGGGGGAGGTCCAAAAACATTCAGTACTTC.

This clone was observed a single time. The chain's CDR3 is CASSLGQEMFYEQYF. For the CDR3, the DNA is TGTGCCAGCAGCTTAGGGCAGGAAATGTTCTACGAGCAGTACTTC. The rearrangement links TRBV7-6 to TRBJ2-7; D not resolved. Germline CDR1 reads SGHVS; CDR2 reads FNYEAQ. Trimming took off 1 base at V and 3 bases at J, with 13 bases between the two ends. The CDR3 consists of 15 residues.

The rearrangement joins TRBV7-8 to TRBJ1-4, with D perhaps TRBD1 (5 bases). Germline CDR1 SGHVS, CDR2 FQNEAQ. V lost 0 bases to trimming and J lost 6 bases, with 11 bases between them. The CDR3 loop spans 15 amino acids. DNA of the CDR3: TGTGCCAGCAGCTTAGCCCCTACGGGGCATGAAAAACTGTTTTTT. This translates into CASSLAPTGHEKLFF.

This rearrangement joins TRBV11-3 to TRBJ1-1; 10 nucleotides line up with TRBD1. CDR1 SGHNT and CDR2 YENEEA come from the germline V gene. The V and J ends lost 3 bases and 5 bases, in that order; junction bases with no gene match: 6. The CDR3 loop spans 15 amino acids. CDR3 region: CASSFGTGEATEAFF. DNA of the CDR3: TGTGCCAGCAGCTTCGGGACAGGGGAGGCAACTGAAGCTTTCTTT.

This clone occurred once. The chain couples TRBV28 to TRBJ2-7, with D perhaps matching TRBD2 (5 bases). The V gene lost 5 bases and the J gene lost 2 bases, with 7 bases spanning the gap. Germline-derived CDR1 and CDR2 are MDHEN and SYDVKM. The length of the CDR3 is 12 residues. The CDR3 bases are TGTGCCAGCAGTCCGGGAACCTACGAGCAGTACTTC. Protein sequence: CASSPGTYEQYF.

DNA of the CDR3: TGTGCCAGCAGCGCAGGGACAGGGGTACTTTACGAGCAGTACTTC. Amino acids: CASSAGTGVLYEQYF. The chain is built from TRBV7-6 and TRBJ2-7, with 10 positions matching TRBD1. Trimming took 5 bases from V and 4 from J; bases not matched to a gene: 8. The CDR3 extends over 15 amino acids. The germline V gene encodes CDR1 SGHVS and CDR2 FNYEAQ.